This T cell receptor beta chain appears in the sequencing data of a study of T cell changes during pregnancy in multiple sclerosis. The CDR3 runs to 13 residues. Trimming left V 1 base short and J 4 bases short, with 7 bases between. The germline CDR1 and CDR2 sequences are SGHVS and FNYEAQ. TCRdb's table, derived via immunoSEQ multiplex PCR, lists solely in-frame clones and lacks some. The sample shows about 83,000 clones, 91% of them seen only once. The specimen comprised PBMCs, sampled in the first trimester of pregnancy. The rearrangement uses TRBV7-6 and TRBJ1-1; D is ambiguous. The origin of this receptor is a female donor in good health, serving as a control in a pregnancy study. Some clones in this sample may be carry-over from other donors' samples. CDR3 sequence: CASSLGQSTEAFF. The CDR3 DNA sequence: TGTGCCAGCAGCTTAGGGCAAAGCACTGAAGCTTTCTTT.